This T cell receptor beta chain was identified in a study of read filtering for tumor transcriptome and immune sequencing. For the study at large: Mean patient age was roughly 70 years, range about 45 to 85; around 17 male, some 15 female.

The library was built from 400 to 500 ng RNA with molecular barcoded adaptors for alpha/delta and beta/gamma chains. Each CDR3 protein gets one entry after TCRdb re-called the reads with MiXCR. In the table there are tens of thousands of distinct CDR3 sequences, approximately 14% of which are singletons. General study points: Roughly four fifths of IR-seq clonotypes had one read, totaling roughly 3.5% of reads; RNA-seq: 74.6% and 44.6%. RNA-seq captured clonotypes less deeply and reliably than IR-seq.

At least ten counts were recorded for this clonotype. Its antigen is still unknown. Sampling of bone marrow took place during active disease in every patient. The V gene lost 5 bases and the J gene lost 0 bases, with 23 bases spanning the gap. CDR1 is DFQATT, CDR2 SNEGSKA, per germline (reference sequence). The CDR3 contains 18 residues. The sequence was collected from a donor at least 40 years old with multiple myeloma. Sequenced input: a population of CD138-negative cells sorted from bone marrow. The chain links TRBV20-1 to TRBJ2-1, with unresolved D. CDR3 region: CSASPRTGRIDSYNEQFF. DNA of the CDR3: TGCAGTGCTTCCCCTCGGACGGGTCGAATAGACTCCTACAATGAGCAGTTCTTC.